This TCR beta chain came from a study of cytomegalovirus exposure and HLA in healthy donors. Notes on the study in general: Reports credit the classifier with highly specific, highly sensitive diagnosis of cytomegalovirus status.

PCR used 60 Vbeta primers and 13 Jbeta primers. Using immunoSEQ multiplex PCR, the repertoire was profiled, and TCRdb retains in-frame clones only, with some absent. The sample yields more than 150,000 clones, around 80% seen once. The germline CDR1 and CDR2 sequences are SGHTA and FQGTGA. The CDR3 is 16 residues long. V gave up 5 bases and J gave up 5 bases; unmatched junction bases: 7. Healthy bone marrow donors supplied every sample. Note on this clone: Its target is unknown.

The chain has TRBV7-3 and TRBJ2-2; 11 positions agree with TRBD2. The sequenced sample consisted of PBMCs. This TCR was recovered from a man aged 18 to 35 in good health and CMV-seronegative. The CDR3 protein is CASSPIAGGQTGELFF. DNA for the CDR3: TGTGCCAGCAGCCCGATAGCGGGGGGGCAAACCGGGGAGCTGTTTTTT.